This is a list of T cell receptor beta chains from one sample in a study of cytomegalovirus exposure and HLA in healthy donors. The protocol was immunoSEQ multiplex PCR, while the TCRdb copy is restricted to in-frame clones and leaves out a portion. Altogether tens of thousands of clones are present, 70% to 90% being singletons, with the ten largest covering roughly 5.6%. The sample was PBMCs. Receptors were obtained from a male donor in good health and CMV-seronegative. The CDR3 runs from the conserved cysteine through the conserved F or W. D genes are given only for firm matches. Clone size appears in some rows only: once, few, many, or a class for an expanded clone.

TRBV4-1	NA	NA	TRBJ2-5	TGCGCCAGCAGCCCCCAGGGACAAGAGACCCAGTACTTC	CASSPQGQETQYF
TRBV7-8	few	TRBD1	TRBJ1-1	TGTGCCAGCAGCTTATACGGACAGGTCTCCAGGGGTGAAGCTTTCTTT	CASSLYGQVSRGEAFF
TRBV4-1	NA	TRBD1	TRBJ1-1	TGCGCCAGCAGCCAAAACAGGGGGCCAATGAACACTGAAGCTTTCTTT	CASSQNRGPMNTEAFF
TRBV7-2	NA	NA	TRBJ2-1	TGTGCCAGCAGCTCAGGACTGGCCAATGAGCAGTTCTTC	CASSSGLANEQFF
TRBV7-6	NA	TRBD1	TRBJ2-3	TGTGCCAGCAGCCAAGGACAGGGGGGGGATACGCAGTATTTT	CASSQGQGGDTQYF
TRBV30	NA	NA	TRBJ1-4	TGTGCCTCTTTAACAGGGAAGACGGGTGAAAAACTGTTTTTT	CASLTGKTGEKLFF
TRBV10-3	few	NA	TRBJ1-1	TGTGCCATCAGTGAAGCCGGGTCCCAAGCTTTCTTT	CAISEAGSQAFF
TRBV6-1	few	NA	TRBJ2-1	TGTGCCAGCAGTCTCCGCGTGAATGAGCAGTTCTTC	CASSLRVNEQFF
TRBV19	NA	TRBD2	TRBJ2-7	TGTGCCAGTAGTATTAGTTATGGGAGCGGGGAGTTTTTCCACGAGCAGTACTTC	CASSISYGSGEFFHEQYF
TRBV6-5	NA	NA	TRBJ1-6	TGTGCCAGCAGGCCCCCGGGACAAAATTCACCCCTCCACTTT	CASRPPGQNSPLHF
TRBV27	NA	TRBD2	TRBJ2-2	TGTGCCAGCAGTTTGTCCCGGACTAGCGGGCTCACCGGGGAGCTGTTTTTT	CASSLSRTSGLTGELFF
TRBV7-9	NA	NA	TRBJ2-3	TGTGCCAGCAGCTTAGGGCGAGGAGATACGCAGTATTTT	CASSLGRGDTQYF
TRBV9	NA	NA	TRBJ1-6	TGTGCCAGCAGCGGGAGGGATAATTCACCCCTCCACTTT	CASSGRDNSPLHF
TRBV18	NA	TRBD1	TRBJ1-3	TGTGCCAGCTCACCGAGTGACAGGGCTAACTCTGGAAACACCATATATTTT	CASSPSDRANSGNTIYF
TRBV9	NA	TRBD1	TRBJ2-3	TGTGCCAGCAGCCCTCATCCGGGACAGGGAGATACGCAGTATTTT	CASSPHPGQGDTQYF
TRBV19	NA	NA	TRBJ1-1	TGTGCCAGTAGTCCCGAGATCAGGGTACTGAACACTGAAGCTTTCTTT	CASSPEIRVLNTEAFF
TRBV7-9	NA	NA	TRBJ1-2	TGTGCCAGCAGCTTAGGTCACAGCTTACTCTCTAACTATGGCTACACCTTC	CASSLGHSLLSNYGYTF
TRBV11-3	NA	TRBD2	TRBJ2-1	TGTGCCAGCAGCTTCGGGGGGGCGATCAATGAGCAGTTCTTC	CASSFGGAINEQFF
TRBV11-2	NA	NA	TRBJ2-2	TGTGCCAGCAGCCCCCTTGTCGGCAGGGGCGGCGGGGAGCTGTTTTTT	CASSPLVGRGGGELFF
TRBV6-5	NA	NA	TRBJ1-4	TGTGCCAGCAGTCGGGTGTGGCTGTTTTTT	CASSRVWLFF
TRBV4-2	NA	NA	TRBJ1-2	TGTGCCAGCAGCCAAGAGTTAAGACAGACGAACTATGGCTACACCTTC	CASSQELRQTNYGYTF
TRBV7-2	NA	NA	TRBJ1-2	TGTGCCAGCAGCTTAGGGGGGACGGAGGGCTATGGCTACACCTTC	CASSLGGTEGYGYTF
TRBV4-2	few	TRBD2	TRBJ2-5	TGTGCCAGCAGCCTGGGACTAGCGGGGGGAGAAGAGACCCAGTACTTC	CASSLGLAGGEETQYF
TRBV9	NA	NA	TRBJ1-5	TGTGCCAGCAGCGTAATTTCCGGGTGTGTAAGCAATCAGCCCCAGCATTTT	CASSVISGCVSNQPQHF
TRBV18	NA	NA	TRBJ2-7	TGTGCCAGCTCACCCGACAGTTACTCCTACGAGCAGTACTTC	CASSPDSYSYEQYF
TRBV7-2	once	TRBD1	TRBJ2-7	TGTGCCAGCAGCTCAATTGGACAGGGTGGCGAGCAGTACTTC	CASSSIGQGGEQYF
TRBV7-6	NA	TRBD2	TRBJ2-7	TGTGCCAGCAGCACCTTAGCGGGGGGTTACGAGCAGTACTTC	CASSTLAGGYEQYF
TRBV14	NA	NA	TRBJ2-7	TGTGCCAGCAGCCAAAGAACCTCAGTTTACGAGCAGTACTTC	CASSQRTSVYEQYF
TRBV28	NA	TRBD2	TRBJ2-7	TGTGCCAGCAGTTTGGCGGTGTTGGCGGGGGACGAGCAGTACTTC	CASSLAVLAGDEQYF
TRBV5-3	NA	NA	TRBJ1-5	TGTGCCGTAAAATCGCAGCATTTT	CAVKSQHF
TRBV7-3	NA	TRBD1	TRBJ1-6	TGTGCCAGCAGCCGAGGGACAGGGGGCAGTTCACCCCTCCACTTT	CASSRGTGGSSPLHF
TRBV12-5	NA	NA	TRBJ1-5	TGTGCTAGTGGGACGGGGGTTGGGGGTCAGCCCCAGCATTTT	CASGTGVGGQPQHF
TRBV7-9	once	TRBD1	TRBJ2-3	TGTGCCAGCAGATCAGGGGGAGATACGCAGTATTTT	CASRSGGDTQYF
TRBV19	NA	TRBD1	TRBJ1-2	TGTGCCAGTAGCGGACAGGGGGCTTACTATGGCTACACCTTC	CASSGQGAYYGYTF
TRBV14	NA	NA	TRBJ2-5	TGTGCCAGCAGCCGTTGGGGGGGCCAACAAGAGACCCAGTACTTC	CASSRWGGQQETQYF
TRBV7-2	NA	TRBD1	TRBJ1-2	TGTGCCAGCAGCCCATCGTTAGGGACAGTCCACTATGGCTACACCTTC	CASSPSLGTVHYGYTF
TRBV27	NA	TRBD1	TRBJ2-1	TGTGCCAGCAGTTTATGGCTGGGACAGGCGTACAATGAGCAGTTCTTC	CASSLWLGQAYNEQFF
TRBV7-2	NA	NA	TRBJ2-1	TGTGCCAGCAGCTTGGGCGGGTCTTACAATGAGCAGTTCTTC	CASSLGGSYNEQFF
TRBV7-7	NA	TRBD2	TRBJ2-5	TGTGCCAGCAGCTTAAGGACTAGCGGGGGTGAGACCCAGTACTTC	CASSLRTSGGETQYF
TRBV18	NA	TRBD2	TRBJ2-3	TGTGCCAGCTCACCGGTACTAGCGGGGGGACGAAGCACAGATACGCAGTATTTT	CASSPVLAGGRSTDTQYF
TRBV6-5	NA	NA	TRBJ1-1	TGTGCCAGCAGTCGGGGGGGCGCGAACACTGAAGCTTTCTTT	CASSRGGANTEAFF
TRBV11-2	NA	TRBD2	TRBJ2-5	TGTGCCGGCAGCCCGACAGCGGGGGGCCAAGAGACCCAGTACTTC	CAGSPTAGGQETQYF
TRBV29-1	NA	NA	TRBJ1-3	TGCAGCGTGCAACAGGGATACTCTGGAAACACCATATATTTT	CSVQQGYSGNTIYF
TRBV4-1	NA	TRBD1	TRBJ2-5	TGCGCCAGCAGAGCAGGGGGCTCGAAGACCCAGTACTTC	CASRAGGSKTQYF
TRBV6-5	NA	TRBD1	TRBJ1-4	TGTGCCAGCAGGGGACAGGGTGGAGAAAAACTGTTTTTT	CASRGQGGEKLFF
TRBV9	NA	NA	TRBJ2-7	TGTGCCAGCAGCGTAGCGGGGACCTACGAGCAGTACTTC	CASSVAGTYEQYF
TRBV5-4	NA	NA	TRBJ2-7	TGTGCCAGCAGCTTGGAATACGAGGACGAGCAGTACTTC	CASSLEYEDEQYF
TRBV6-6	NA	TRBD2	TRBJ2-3	TGTGCCAGCAGTACACCGGGACTAGTAACAGATACGCAGTATTTT	CASSTPGLVTDTQYF
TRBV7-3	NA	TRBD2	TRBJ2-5	TGTGCCAGCAGCTTATGGAGCGGGAGTACCGTTGGGACCCAGTACTTC	CASSLWSGSTVGTQYF
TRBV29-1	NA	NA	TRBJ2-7	TGCGCAATCGGGGGAGGTAGCAACGAGCAGTACTTC	CAIGGGSNEQYF
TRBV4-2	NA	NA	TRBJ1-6	TGTGCCAGCAGCCAAGTGCAAGGCCAGGGATCACCCCTCCACTTT	CASSQVQGQGSPLHF
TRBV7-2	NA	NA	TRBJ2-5	TGTGCCAGCAGCACCACTAAACAAGAGACCCAGTACTTC	CASSTTKQETQYF
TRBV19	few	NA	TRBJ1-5	TGTGCCAGTAGACAGGACATATTTCAGCCCCAGCATTTT	CASRQDIFQPQHF
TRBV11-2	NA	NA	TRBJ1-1	TGTGCCAGCAGCTTACGGGAGAACACTGAAGCTTTCTTT	CASSLRENTEAFF